This is a list of T cell receptor beta chains from one sample in a study of blood T cell repertoires in COVID-19. Sequenced by immunoSEQ multiplex PCR; TCRdb stores in-frame clones only, minus some. The sample has under 300,000 clones, approximately 84% seen once. The sequencing sample was made of peripheral blood. These receptors all come from a human donor with COVID-19, enrolled during active disease. The donor label of this sample is uncertain. Each CDR3 is given with its conserved first and last residue. Each record gives: CDR3 length, clone size, D gene, V gene, J gene, CDR3 protein, CDR3 DNA. The D gene is left open where the match is weak. Clone size is not always given. Where it is, it says once, few, many or a class for expanded clones.

CDR3 length: 15
clone size: -
D gene: -
V gene: TRBV19
J gene: TRBJ1-2
CDR3 protein: CASSMGEAGFYGYTF
CDR3 DNA: TGTGCCAGTAGTATGGGGGAAGCGGGGTTCTATGGCTACACCTTC

CDR3 length: 15
clone size: -
D gene: -
V gene: TRBV10-3
J gene: TRBJ1-5
CDR3 protein: CAISGVGEPNQPQHF
CDR3 DNA: TGTGCCATCAGTGGTGTCGGGGAACCTAATCAGCCCCAGCATTTT

CDR3 length: 14
clone size: -
D gene: -
V gene: TRBV15
J gene: TRBJ2-1
CDR3 protein: CATSRDLYNNEQFF
CDR3 DNA: TGTGCCACCAGCAGAGATCTCTATAACAATGAGCAGTTCTTC

CDR3 length: 14
clone size: -
D gene: -
V gene: TRBV7-2
J gene: TRBJ1-5
CDR3 protein: CASSRQGGYQPQHF
CDR3 DNA: TGTGCCAGCAGCCGCCAAGGGGGTTATCAGCCCCAGCATTTT

CDR3 length: 13
clone size: -
D gene: -
V gene: TRBV3-1/TRBV3-2
J gene: TRBJ1-1
CDR3 protein: CASSQLVLTEAFF
CDR3 DNA: TGTGCCAGCAGCCAGCTTGTCCTAACTGAAGCTTTCTTT

CDR3 length: 12
clone size: -
D gene: TRBD2
V gene: TRBV12-3/TRBV12-4
J gene: TRBJ2-7
CDR3 protein: CASRTSSYEQYF
CDR3 DNA: TGTGCCTCTAGGACTAGCAGCTACGAGCAGTACTTC

CDR3 length: 14
clone size: -
D gene: -
V gene: TRBV9
J gene: TRBJ1-1
CDR3 protein: CASSAGPRATEAFF
CDR3 DNA: TGTGCCAGCAGCGCTGGACCGAGGGCAACTGAAGCTTTCTTT

CDR3 length: 11
clone size: -
D gene: -
V gene: TRBV6-4
J gene: TRBJ2-2
CDR3 protein: CASRWRNPLFF
CDR3 DNA: TGTGCCAGCAGGTGGCGGAACCCTCTGTTTTTT

CDR3 length: 12
clone size: few
D gene: -
V gene: TRBV24-1
J gene: TRBJ1-2
CDR3 protein: CATRSDGRGYTF
CDR3 DNA: TGTGCCACCAGGTCCGATGGCCGAGGCTACACCTTC

CDR3 length: 11
clone size: -
D gene: -
V gene: TRBV28
J gene: TRBJ1-2
CDR3 protein: CASSFRDGYTF
CDR3 DNA: TGTGCCAGCAGTTTCAGGGATGGCTACACCTTC

CDR3 length: 11
clone size: -
D gene: -
V gene: TRBV5-4
J gene: TRBJ2-5
CDR3 protein: CASTLRETQYF
CDR3 DNA: TGTGCCAGCACCCTCAGAGAGACCCAGTACTTC

CDR3 length: 14
clone size: -
D gene: -
V gene: TRBV12-5
J gene: TRBJ1-3
CDR3 protein: CASGRSGTGNTIYF
CDR3 DNA: TGTGCTAGTGGCCGATCAGGGACTGGAAACACCATATATTTT

CDR3 length: 15
clone size: -
D gene: TRBD1
V gene: TRBV7-3
J gene: TRBJ2-2
CDR3 protein: CASSSMGQGAGELFF
CDR3 DNA: TGTGCCAGCAGCTCTATGGGCCAGGGGGCCGGGGAGCTGTTTTTT

CDR3 length: 11
clone size: few
D gene: TRBD1
V gene: TRBV20-1
J gene: TRBJ1-1
CDR3 protein: CSAPGTEQAFF
CDR3 DNA: TGCAGTGCCCCTGGGACAGAGCAAGCTTTCTTT

CDR3 length: 13
clone size: -
D gene: -
V gene: TRBV28
J gene: TRBJ1-5
CDR3 protein: CASSLGYNQPQHF
CDR3 DNA: TGTGCCAGCAGTTTGGGCTACAATCAGCCCCAGCATTTT

CDR3 length: 15
clone size: -
D gene: -
V gene: TRBV7-6
J gene: TRBJ2-7
CDR3 protein: CASSLAGGRSYEQYF
CDR3 DNA: TGTGCCAGCAGCTTAGCTGGGGGCAGGTCCTACGAGCAGTACTTC

CDR3 length: 15
clone size: -
D gene: TRBD1
V gene: TRBV7-2
J gene: TRBJ2-3
CDR3 protein: CASRAGTGAQNTQYF
CDR3 DNA: TGTGCCAGCAGAGCCGGGACAGGGGCACAGAATACGCAGTATTTT

CDR3 length: 12
clone size: -
D gene: -
V gene: TRBV27
J gene: TRBJ1-5
CDR3 protein: CASGTIFQPQHF
CDR3 DNA: TGTGCCAGCGGGACAATATTTCAGCCCCAGCATTTT

CDR3 length: 17
clone size: -
D gene: TRBD1
V gene: TRBV5-4
J gene: TRBJ1-5
CDR3 protein: CASSFGTGDRGNQPQHF
CDR3 DNA: TGTGCCAGCAGCTTCGGGACAGGGGATCGAGGCAATCAGCCCCAGCATTTT

CDR3 length: 13
clone size: -
D gene: -
V gene: TRBV29-1
J gene: TRBJ1-5
CDR3 protein: CSVGRGLNQPQHF
CDR3 DNA: TGCAGCGTTGGACGAGGGCTCAATCAGCCCCAGCATTTT

CDR3 length: 16
clone size: -
D gene: TRBD1
V gene: TRBV5-4
J gene: TRBJ2-4
CDR3 protein: CASSSPGTGTKNIQYF
CDR3 DNA: TGTGCCAGCAGTTCTCCCGGGACAGGGACCAAAAACATTCAGTACTTC

CDR3 length: 15
clone size: -
D gene: TRBD2
V gene: TRBV5-4
J gene: TRBJ2-1
CDR3 protein: CASSLKRGGYNEQFF
CDR3 DNA: TGTGCCAGCAGCCTGAAGCGGGGGGGCTACAATGAGCAGTTCTTC

CDR3 length: 15
clone size: -
D gene: TRBD1
V gene: TRBV4-1
J gene: TRBJ2-7
CDR3 protein: CASSKVGTVFDEQYF
CDR3 DNA: TGCGCCAGCAGCAAGGTCGGGACAGTCTTCGACGAGCAGTACTTC

CDR3 length: 12
clone size: -
D gene: TRBD1
V gene: TRBV29-1
J gene: TRBJ2-5
CDR3 protein: CSHSGGAVTQYF
CDR3 DNA: TGCAGCCATTCAGGGGGCGCGGTGACCCAGTACTTC

CDR3 length: 20
clone size: -
D gene: TRBD2
V gene: TRBV3-1/TRBV3-2
J gene: TRBJ2-7
CDR3 protein: CASSHTPGLAGGPWVYEQYF
CDR3 DNA: TGTGCCAGCAGCCATACCCCGGGACTAGCGGGAGGTCCATGGGTGTACGAGCAGTACTTC

CDR3 length: 14
clone size: few
D gene: -
V gene: TRBV28
J gene: TRBJ1-1
CDR3 protein: CASDTYRMNTEAFF
CDR3 DNA: TGTGCCAGCGATACTTACCGTATGAACACTGAAGCTTTCTTT

CDR3 length: 15
clone size: once
D gene: -
V gene: TRBV28
J gene: TRBJ2-7
CDR3 protein: CASSLTSGPSYEQYF
CDR3 DNA: TGTGCCAGCAGTCTTACCAGCGGACCGTCCTACGAGCAGTACTTC